The 23 T cell receptor beta chains presented below share a single source sample, sequenced in a study of immune evolution from preneoplasia to lung adenocarcinoma. Using immunoSEQ multiplex PCR, the repertoire was profiled, and TCRdb retains in-frame clones only, with some absent. The repertoire holds roughly 6,200 clones, 80% seen once, with around 6% in the top ten. The specimen was FFPE minimally invasive lung adenocarcinoma tissue. These receptors were obtained from a person aged 50-69 years with lung adenocarcinoma.

The chain joins TRBV5-6 to TRBJ1-1; D is possibly TRBD1 (6 bases). The CDR3 covers 15 residues. V was shortened by 4 bases and J by 0 bases, with 13 bases between the two germline ends. CDR1 and CDR2 (germline): SGHDT, YYEEEE. The CDR3 spells CASSRWTAMNTEAFF. The CDR3 region has the DNA TGTGCCAGCAGCCGATGGACAGCCATGAACACTGAAGCTTTCTTT.

Points on this clone: Other DNA sequences from this sample encode an identical CDR3 as well. The V gene is TRBV5-1, the J gene TRBJ2-5, with 8 bases aligning to TRBD1. CDR3 length: 14 amino acids. The V and J ends lost 4 bases and 3 bases, in that order; junction bases with no gene match: 5. Germline loops: CDR1 SGHRS, CDR2 YFSETQ. The CDR3 bases are TGCGCCAGCAGCCTGGGACAGGCCGAAGAGACCCAGTACTTC. It yields the protein CASSLGQAEETQYF.

This chain joins TRBV27 and TRBJ2-3; 10 bases map to TRBD2. The germline gives CDR1 MNHEY, CDR2 SMNVEV (reference sequence). There are 17 residues in the CDR3. The trim removed 1 base at V and 1 base at J, leaving 5 bases unmatched. CDR3 DNA sequence: TGTGCCAGCAGTTTATTTGGGGGGACTAGCGGCACAGATACGCAGTATTTT. It encodes CASSLFGGTSGTDTQYF.

The J gene is TRBJ2-7, the V gene TRBV28; 8 bases agree with TRBD2. This CDR3 is built from 14 residues. V was clipped by 6 bases and J by 1 base; unmatched bases: 5. Germline-derived CDR1 and CDR2 are MDHEN and SYDVKM. Here the CDR3 reads CASRYSGASYEQYF. The DNA for the CDR3 is TGTGCCAGCAGATATAGCGGGGCGTCCTACGAGCAGTACTTC.

V and J are TRBV5-1 and TRBJ2-2; 10 nucleotides align to TRBD1. This CDR3 has 17 amino acids. Trimming removed 4 bases from V and 5 bases from J; junction bases left unmatched: 11. Germline values: CDR1 SGHRS, CDR2 YFSETQ. The CDR3 spells CASSPFGQGVKTGELFF. Here the CDR3 DNA reads TGCGCCAGCAGCCCGTTCGGACAGGGGGTAAAAACCGGGGAGCTGTTTTTT.

The rearrangement joins TRBV4-1 to TRBJ2-4; 7 bases map to TRBD2. Looked up from germline, CDR1 is MGHRA and CDR2 is YSYEKL. CDR3 size: 18 residues. The V gene end was trimmed by 3 bases and the J gene end by 0 bases; junction bases not matched to a gene: 11. The CDR3 DNA follows: TGCGCCAGCAGCCATTCTGGGGGGGGGTCTGTAGCCAAAAACATTCAGTACTTC. Protein sequence: CASSHSGGGSVAKNIQYF.

The rearrangement uses TRBV28 and TRBJ1-4; tentative D call: TRBD1 (5 bases). This CDR3 comprises 15 residues. With 2 bases removed from V and 7 bases from J, the gap between germline ends came to 14 bases. From germline, CDR1 is MDHEN and CDR2 SYDVKM. CDR3 sequence reads: CASSLPGRAGEKLFF. The CDR3 DNA is TGTGCCAGCAGTTTACCAGGGAGGGCCGGTGAAAAACTGTTTTTT.

The rearrangement joins TRBV6-6 to TRBJ1-1; D unclear. Germline assignment: CDR1 MNHNY and CDR2 SVGAGI (reference sequence). The ends were cut back, 5 bases at V and 3 bases at J, with 10 bases in the middle. The CDR3 has 13 residues. The DNA for the CDR3 is TGTGCCAGCAGTCGCGAGGGTTACACTGAAGCTTTCTTT. Its translation: CASSREGYTEAFF.

This clone rates as large. This chain uses TRBV7-9 with TRBJ1-1; D is uncertain. The V gene lost 4 bases and the J gene lost 6 bases, with 6 bases spanning the gap. The CDR3 extends over 11 amino acids. Germline CDR1 and CDR2: SEHNR and FQNEAQ (reference sequence). The CDR3 loop reads CASSYGAEAFF. For the CDR3, the DNA is TGTGCCAGCAGCTATGGGGCTGAAGCTTTCTTT.

The V call is TRBV10-3, the J call TRBJ1-1; D might be TRBD1 (5 bases). Germline V gives CDR1 ENHRY, CDR2 SYGVKD. Trimming cost V 0 bases and J 6 bases, with 17 bases left between them. The CDR3 totals 16 residues. The DNA for the CDR3 is TGTGCCATCAGTGAGTCGTCAGGCAGGGTCAGGGCTGAAGCTTTCTTT. It is translated as CAISESSGRVRAEAFF.

As regards this clone: The missing conserved phenylalanine or tryptophan at the end of this CDR3 makes a read error likely. The CDR3 nucleotides read TGCGCCAGCAGCTTGGATGATGACAGGGCCACTGAAGCTTTCTCT. Its protein product is CASSLDDDRATEAFS. The chain links TRBV5-1 to TRBJ1-1, with 7 positions matching TRBD1. The junction had 6 bases not matched to a gene; V was cut back by 0 bases and J by 4 bases. Germline V gene lookup returns CDR1 SGHRS and CDR2 YFSETQ. This CDR3 has 15 amino acids.

The chain has TRBV19 and TRBJ1-2, with TRBD1 identical over 7 bases. After removal of 3 bases from V and 6 bases from J, the junction contained 4 bases not matched to a gene. The germline CDR1 and CDR2 sequences are LNHDA and SQIVND (reference sequence). This CDR3 contains 13 residues. The CDR3 protein is CASSIPTGHGYTF. The CDR3 nucleotides are TGTGCCAGTAGTATTCCGACAGGGCATGGCTACACCTTC. Complete variable domain (other parts from reference TRBV19 and TRBJ1-2): DGGITQSPKYLFRKEGQNVTLSCEQNLNHDAMYWYRQDPGQGLRLIYYSQIVNDFQKGDIAEGYSVSREKKESFPLTVTSAQKNPTAFYLCASSIPTGHGYTFGSGTRLTVV.

This clone appeared once. This chain uses TRBV5-1 with TRBJ2-7; no clear D gene. The CDR3 is 13 residues long. Germline CDR1 reads SGHRS; CDR2 reads YFSETQ. Deletions cut 0 bases from V and 0 bases from J, with 4 bases between. The CDR3 DNA reads TGCGCCAGCAGCTTGGCCGGCTCCTACGAGCAGTACTTC. Protein sequence: CASSLAGSYEQYF.

The chain carries TRBV5-1 and TRBJ1-6, with TRBD1 matching over 7 bases. J gave up 6 bases and V 2 bases, and 5 bases lay outside the gene matches. The CDR3 covers 15 residues. The germline V gene encodes CDR1 SGHRS and CDR2 YFSETQ. CDR3: CASSFTGAANSPLHF. The CDR3 bases are TGCGCCAGCAGCTTCACAGGGGCCGCTAATTCACCCCTCCACTTT.

V usage is TRBV28 and J usage is TRBJ1-2; a weak D match, TRBD1 (6 bases). The CDR3 totals 14 residues. From germline, CDR1 is MDHEN and CDR2 SYDVKM. Trimming shortened V by 6 bases and J by 6 bases, and 17 bases separated the two germline ends. CDR3 in amino acids: CASRSRGGLDGYTF. DNA of the CDR3: TGTGCCAGCAGATCCCGCGGGGGCTTGGATGGCTACACCTTC.

The rearrangement uses TRBV29-1 and TRBJ2-3; TRBD1 is a possible D gene (5 bases). CDR1 and CDR2 (germline): SQVTM, ANQGSEA. The ends were cut back, 6 bases at V and 2 bases at J, with 9 bases in the middle. The CDR3 length is 12 residues. CDR3 in DNA: TGCAGCGTCGAGACAGACACAGATACGCAGTATTTT. Its protein is CSVETDTDTQYF.

The CDR3 here is CASSPVQGQETQYF. CDR3 bases: TGTGCCAGCAGCCCGGTACAGGGCCAAGAGACCCAGTACTTC. The rearrangement joins TRBV7-9 to TRBJ2-5; D is possibly TRBD1 (6 bases). V shed 5 bases and J shed 1 base, with 11 bases lying between them. The germline V gene has CDR1 SEHNR and CDR2 FQNEAQ (reference sequence). The CDR3 is made up of 14 amino acids.

The CDR3 DNA follows: TGCGCCAGCAGCATCTCAGGCGCAACTAATGAAAAACTGTTTTTT. Translated: CASSISGATNEKLFF. The V and J genes are TRBV5-1 and TRBJ1-4; D remains unclear. Per germline, CDR1 SGHRS and CDR2 YFSETQ. This CDR3 has 15 amino acids. V was shortened by 4 bases and J by 0 bases, with 10 bases between the two germline ends.

The V call is TRBV2, the J call TRBJ1-5, with unresolved D. The length of the CDR3 is 14 residues. Trimming removed 4 bases from V and 1 base from J, with 8 bases in between. CDR1 and CDR2 from the germline V gene are SNHLY and FYNNEI. This CDR3 is CASSVWGSNQPQHF. DNA of the CDR3: TGTGCCAGCAGTGTGTGGGGAAGCAATCAGCCCCAGCATTTT.

The chain carries TRBV28 and TRBJ1-3; possibly TRBD1 for D (6 bases). The CDR3 is 15 amino acids. V lost 2 bases and J 4 bases, leaving 12 bases between the germline ends. Germline V gives CDR1 MDHEN, CDR2 SYDVKM. CDR3 in DNA: TGTGCCAGCAGTTTAAGGGGGGCATCGGGAAACACCATATATTTT. It codes for CASSLRGASGNTIYF.

This clone was counted only a few times. The chain combines TRBV11-2 with TRBJ1-1; D not certain. CDR1 and CDR2 (germline): SGHAT, FQNNGV. Trimming shortened V by 1 base and J by 6 bases, and 12 bases separated the two germline ends. This CDR3 contains 14 residues. CDR3 nucleotides: TGTGCCAGCAGCTTAGGCGGGTCCTATGCTGAAGCTTTCTTT. Translated, it gives CASSLGGSYAEAFF.

J is TRBJ2-7 and V is TRBV23-1, with D possibly matching TRBD1 (6 bases). TRBV23-1 is an ORF for which the function is uncertain. The CDR3 spans 12 residues. Trimming shortened V by 6 bases and J by 10 bases, and 16 bases separated the two germline ends. CDR3 DNA sequence: TGCGCCAGCAGGCACAGGGTCGAAGACCAGTACTTC. The encoded protein is CASRHRVEDQYF.

This clone was detected only a few times. The DNA for the CDR3 is TGCAGCGTTATAACAGGTACCTCACCCAATGAGCAGTTCTTC. This encodes CSVITGTSPNEQFF. The V call is TRBV29-1, the J call TRBJ2-1, with TRBD1 as a possible D gene (5 bases). This CDR3 has 14 residues. Trimming removed 5 bases at V and 6 bases at J, with 17 bases between. Germline V gene sequence: CDR1 SQVTM, CDR2 ANQGSEA.